A single sample gave rise to the 2 T cell receptor beta chains below, sequenced in a study of cytomegalovirus exposure and HLA in healthy donors. The PCR used 60 Vbeta and 13 Jbeta primers. Data came from immunoSEQ multiplex PCR; TCRdb stores just in-frame clones and leaves some out. This sample carries some 100,000 clones, about 79% of them seen once, and the ten largest clones take less than 1.5%. Sequencing input: PBMCs. The receptors originated from a woman aged 18-29 years in good health and CMV-seronegative.

The chain carries TRBV11-2 and TRBJ2-7; a possible D gene is TRBD1 (6 bases). Trimming took off 5 bases at V and 2 bases at J, with 13 bases between the two ends. Germline V gene lookup returns CDR1 SGHAT and CDR2 FQNNGV. This CDR3 comprises 14 residues. CDR3 region: CASSPIQGPYEQYF. DNA for the CDR3: TGTGCCAGCAGCCCAATACAGGGCCCCTACGAGCAGTACTTC.

The J gene is TRBJ2-7, the V gene TRBV28; tentatively, D is TRBD1 (7 bases). Germline V gene lookup returns CDR1 MDHEN and CDR2 SYDVKM. Trimming shortened V by 6 bases and J by 0 bases, and 12 bases separated the two germline ends. The CDR3 is 14 residues long. In DNA, the CDR3 is TGTGCCAGCAGACCGGGGGACAGCTCCTACGAGCAGTACTTC. Translation: CASRPGDSSYEQYF.